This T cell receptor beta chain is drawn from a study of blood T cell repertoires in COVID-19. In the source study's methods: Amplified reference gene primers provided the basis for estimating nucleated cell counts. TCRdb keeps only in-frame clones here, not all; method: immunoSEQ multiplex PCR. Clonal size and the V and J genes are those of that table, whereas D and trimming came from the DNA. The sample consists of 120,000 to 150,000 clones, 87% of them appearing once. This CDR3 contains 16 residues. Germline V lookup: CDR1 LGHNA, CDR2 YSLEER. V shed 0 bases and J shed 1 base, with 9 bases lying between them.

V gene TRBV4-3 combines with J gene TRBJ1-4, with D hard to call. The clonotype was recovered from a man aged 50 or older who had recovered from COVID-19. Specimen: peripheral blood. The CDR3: CASSQDSVRTNEKLFF. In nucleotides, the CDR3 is TGCGCCAGCAGCCAAGACTCAGTAAGAACTAATGAAAAACTGTTTTTT.